The 21 T cell receptor beta chains below come from one sample, sequenced in a study of blood T cell repertoires in COVID-19. Repertoires were generated with immunoSEQ multiplex PCR, while TCRdb's copy carries only in-frame clones and drops some. The profile shows roughly 290,000 clones, around 86% of them singletons. The sample was PBMCs or T cells enriched from blood (not recorded which). These receptors all stem from a woman in her forties who had recovered from COVID-19.

This clone came up once. V gene TRBV29-1 combines with J gene TRBJ1-1, with TRBD1 as a possible D gene (5 bases). Trimming shortened V by 3 bases and J by 1 base, and 9 bases separated the two germline ends. Germline CDR1 reads SQVTM; CDR2 reads ANQGSEA. CDR3 size: 13 residues. In DNA, the CDR3 is TGCAGCGTTGAGGGGCGGTGGAACACTGAAGCTTTCTTT. This sequence encodes CSVEGRWNTEAFF.

This chain uses TRBV10-1 with TRBJ2-4, with D possibly being TRBD2 (5 bases). V lost 11 bases and J lost 2, with 22 bases in between. CDR3 size: 16 residues. Germline V gives CDR1 WNHNN, CDR2 SYGVQD (reference sequence). The CDR3 loop is CAGGRVVAPTKNIQYF. Here the CDR3 DNA reads TGCGCCGGAGGCCGGGTTGTGGCCCCAACCAAAAACATTCAGTACTTC.

The rearrangement uses TRBV5-4 and TRBJ2-3, with D possibly TRBD2 on 5 matching bases. Trimming removed 0 bases at V and 1 base at J, with 12 bases between. This CDR3 region has 16 residues. Per germline, CDR1 SGHNT and CDR2 YYREEE (reference sequence). CDR3 in amino acids: CASSLELKGGTDTQYF. For the CDR3, the DNA is TGTGCCAGCAGCTTGGAATTGAAGGGAGGCACAGATACGCAGTATTTT.

This clone was picked up a small number of times. The V and J genes are TRBV18 and TRBJ1-2; weak D call: TRBD1 (5 bases). The CDR3 consists of 16 residues. Germline V gene lookup returns CDR1 KGHSH and CDR2 LQKENI. The V end lost 0 bases, the J end lost 0 bases, and 11 bases lay between the germline ends. The CDR3 DNA follows: TGTGCCAGCTCACCACCCTGGGGCAGCGCTAACTATGGCTACACCTTC. This translates into CASSPPWGSANYGYTF. Together with reference TRBV18 and TRBJ1-2, the CDR3 gives the full variable domain: NAGVMQNPRHLVRRRGQEARLRCSPMKGHSHVYWYRQLPEEGLKFMVYLQKENIIDESGMPKERFSAEFPKEGPSILRIQQVVRGDSAAYFCASSPPWGSANYGYTFGSGTRLTVV.

This chain links TRBV5-4 with TRBJ1-2; D not resolved. Germline V lookup: CDR1 SGHNT, CDR2 YYREEE (reference sequence). The V end was cut by 3 bases, the J end by 3 bases, with 12 bases between. The length of the CDR3 is 14 residues. CDR3 protein: CASSSQVSDYGYTF. For the CDR3, the DNA is TGTGCCAGCAGCTCCCAGGTATCGGACTATGGCTACACCTTC. The full variable domain, with the rest looked up from reference TRBV5-4 and TRBJ1-2, is ETGVTQSPTHLIKTRGQQVTLRCSSQSGHNTVSWYQQALGQGPQFIFQYYREEENGRGNFPPRFSGLQFPNYSSELNVNALELDDSALYLCASSSQVSDYGYTFGSGTRLTVV.

The sample holds a few counts of this clone. V gene TRBV6-5 combines with J gene TRBJ2-1; D uncertain. This CDR3 has 13 residues. The germline V gene encodes CDR1 MNHEY and CDR2 SVGAGI. Trimming removed 6 bases at V and 8 bases at J, with 14 bases between. The CDR3 nucleotides are TGTGCCAGCAGGCCGAGACTGGTGCATGAGCAGTTCTTC. Translation: CASRPRLVHEQFF.

The chain carries TRBV4-1 and TRBJ1-5; 9 bases map to TRBD1. Germline V gene sequence: CDR1 MGHRA, CDR2 YSYEKL. This CDR3 comprises 17 residues. Germline trimming cut 4 bases from V and 6 bases from J; bases unmatched to any gene: 13. The CDR3 sequence is CASSPQGAGILGQPQHF. CDR3 sequence (DNA): TGCGCCAGCAGCCCACAGGGGGCAGGGATCTTAGGTCAGCCCCAGCATTTT.

On this clone itself: Other DNA sequences in the sample encode the same CDR3. The rearrangement uses TRBV30 and TRBJ1-2, with TRBD1 as a possible D gene (5 bases). Per germline, CDR1 GTSNPN and CDR2 SVGIG (reference sequence). Deletions cut 0 bases from V and 7 bases from J, with 6 bases between. The CDR3 consists of 11 residues. Written as DNA, the CDR3 is TGTGCCTGGAGTGTAGGGGCTGGCTACACCTTC. Its protein is CAWSVGAGYTF.

This clone was observed a single time. The rearrangement uses TRBV19 and TRBJ1-5; D gene unclear. The CDR3 covers 17 residues. In germline, CDR1 is LNHDA, CDR2 SQIVND (reference sequence). Between the trimmed V and J ends, which lost 9 bases and 0 bases, there was a span of 21 bases. CDR3 in amino acids: CARTPTRAPYSNQPQHF. CDR3 nucleotides: TGTGCCAGGACACCTACTAGGGCACCATATAGCAATCAGCCCCAGCATTTT.

This chain links TRBV5-1 with TRBJ2-5; D ambiguous. This CDR3 contains 13 residues. Germline V lookup: CDR1 SGHRS, CDR2 YFSETQ. V dropped 4 bases and J dropped 1 base, with 8 bases sitting between them. The DNA for the CDR3 is TGCGCCAGCAGCCTCGAGCCCCAAGAGACCCAGTACTTC. Protein sequence: CASSLEPQETQYF.

The gene calls are TRBV5-5 and TRBJ1-2; 7 bases line up with TRBD1. The junction had 6 bases not matched to a gene; V was cut back by 6 bases and J by 4 bases. Germline-derived CDR1 and CDR2 are SGHKS and YYEKEE (reference sequence). The CDR3 runs to 13 residues. CDR3 region: CASTGTDSYGYTF. The CDR3 DNA reads TGTGCCAGCACTGGGACAGACTCCTATGGCTACACCTTC.

V is TRBV7-9 and J is TRBJ2-2; 10 bases are shared with TRBD2. Losses at the gene ends were 2 bases for V and 5 bases for J; bases not matched to a gene: 14. The germline V gene encodes CDR1 SEHNR and CDR2 FQNEAQ (reference sequence). This CDR3 spans 19 amino acids. The CDR3 DNA reads TGTGCCAGCAGCTTAAGACCTAGCGGGAGTCTAACGTTAACCGGGGAGCTGTTTTTT. The encoded protein is CASSLRPSGSLTLTGELFF.

This clone was seen a handful of times. The gene calls are TRBV12-3 or TRBV12-4 and TRBJ2-5, with no clear D. Between the trimmed V and J ends, which lost 3 bases and 4 bases, there was a span of 9 bases. CDR3 length: 13 residues. CDR3 nucleotides: TGTGCCAGCAGTTTCACTGGGCCAGAGACCCAGTACTTC. This codes for CASSFTGPETQYF.

V is TRBV24-1 and J is TRBJ1-1, with 8 bases identical to TRBD1. CDR1 KGHDR and CDR2 SFDVKD come from the germline V gene. The trim removed 4 bases at V and 1 base at J, leaving 19 bases unmatched. The CDR3 spans 20 residues. CDR3 sequence (DNA): TGTGCCACCAGTGAGAGCCGGGACAGGACCCTTGAGTCAGGGAACACTGAAGCTTTCTTT. It yields the protein CATSESRDRTLESGNTEAFF.

The J gene is TRBJ2-1, the V gene TRBV4-3; 7 positions match TRBD2. V dropped 1 base and J dropped 4; count of bases not matched to a gene: 16. CDR1 and CDR2 from the germline V gene are LGHNA and YSLEER. The CDR3 totals 19 residues. CDR3 loop: CASSQVVPSSAGKYNEQFF. As DNA, the CDR3 is TGCGCCAGCAGCCAAGTCGTCCCCTCGTCAGCGGGGAAATACAATGAGCAGTTCTTC.

This clone was counted a few times. V and J are TRBV2 and TRBJ2-2, with TRBD2 matching 9 bases. V was clipped by 5 bases and J by 5 bases; unmatched bases: 3. The CDR3 spans 14 residues. In germline, CDR1 is SNHLY, CDR2 FYNNEI. The CDR3 region has the DNA TGTGCCAGCAGTCGCCTAGCGGGAACCGGGGAGCTGTTTTTT. Translated: CASSRLAGTGELFF.

The chain links TRBV5-5 to TRBJ2-5; TRBD2 aligns across 9 bases. The CDR3 has 16 amino acids. Germline V gene lookup returns CDR1 SGHKS and CDR2 YYEKEE (reference sequence). Germline trimming cut 0 bases from V and 7 bases from J; bases unmatched to any gene: 10. DNA for the CDR3: TGTGCCAGCAGCTTGGCGTCTAGCGGGGTCTCATGGACCCAGTACTTC. Its translation is CASSLASSGVSWTQYF.

The rearrangement links TRBV3-1 (or the pseudogene TRBV3-2) to TRBJ1-6; 8 nucleotides agree with TRBD1. CDR3 length: 18 amino acids. Germline V lookup: CDR1 LGHDT, CDR2 YNNKEL (reference sequence). Trimming cost V 1 base and J 0 bases; bases outside gene matches: 5. The chain's CDR3 is CASSQGGQGGSYNSPLHF. CDR3 nucleotides: TGTGCCAGCAGCCAAGGCGGACAGGGAGGCTCCTATAATTCACCCCTCCACTTT.

The chain combines TRBV5-1 with TRBJ1-4; 7 positions match TRBD1. The length of the CDR3 is 18 residues. Losses at the gene ends were 4 bases for V and 4 bases for J; bases not matched to a gene: 16. In germline, CDR1 is SGHRS, CDR2 YFSETQ. This CDR3 is CASSGGDSPWGVNEKLFF. The CDR3 coding sequence is TGCGCCAGCAGCGGCGGGGACAGCCCCTGGGGGGTTAATGAAAAACTGTTTTTT.

The chain couples TRBV7-9 to TRBJ1-5; D possibly corresponds to TRBD1 (6 bases). V shed 8 bases and J shed 2 bases, with 7 bases lying between them. This CDR3 has 12 residues. Per germline, CDR1 SEHNR and CDR2 FQNEAQ (reference sequence). The CDR3 loop reads CASAGGNQPQHF. In DNA, the CDR3 is TGTGCCAGCGCAGGGGGCAATCAGCCCCAGCATTTT. Supplemented by reference TRBV7-9 and TRBJ1-5, the full variable domain reads DTGVSQNPRHKITKRGQNVTFRCDPISEHNRLYWYRQTLGQGPEFLTYFQNEAQLEKSRLLSDRFSAERPKGSFSTLEIQRTEQGDSAMYLCASAGGNQPQHFGDGTRLSIL.

This sequence joins TRBV7-2 and TRBJ1-4, with 7 bases lining up with TRBD1. Germline V gene sequence: CDR1 SGHTA, CDR2 FQGNSA. The V segment lost 8 bases and the J segment 4 bases; nucleotides outside the gene matches: 7. CDR3 length: 14 residues. CDR3 bases: TGTGCCAGCGCGGGCTGGGACAGTAATGAAAAACTGTTTTTT. Translating it yields CASAGWDSNEKLFF.